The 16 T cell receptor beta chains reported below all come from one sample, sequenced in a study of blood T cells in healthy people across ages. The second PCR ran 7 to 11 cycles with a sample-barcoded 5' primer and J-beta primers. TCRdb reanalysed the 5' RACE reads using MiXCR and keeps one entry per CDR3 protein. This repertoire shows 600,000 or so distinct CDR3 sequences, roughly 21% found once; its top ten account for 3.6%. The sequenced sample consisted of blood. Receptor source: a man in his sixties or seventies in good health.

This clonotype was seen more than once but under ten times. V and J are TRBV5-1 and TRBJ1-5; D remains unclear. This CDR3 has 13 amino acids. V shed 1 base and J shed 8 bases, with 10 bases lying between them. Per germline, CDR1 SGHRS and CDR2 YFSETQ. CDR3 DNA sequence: TGCGCCAGCAGCTTGTCTGGGGTTGAGCCCCAGCATTTT. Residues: CASSLSGVEPQHF.

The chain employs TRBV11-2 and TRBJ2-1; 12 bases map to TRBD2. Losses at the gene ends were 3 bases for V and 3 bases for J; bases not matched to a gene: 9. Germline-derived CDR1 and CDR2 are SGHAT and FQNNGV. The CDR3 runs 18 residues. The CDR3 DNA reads TGTGCCAGCAGCTTGGAGACTAGCGGGAGCGTCAGCTACAATGAGCAGTTCTTC. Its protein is CASSLETSGSVSYNEQFF.

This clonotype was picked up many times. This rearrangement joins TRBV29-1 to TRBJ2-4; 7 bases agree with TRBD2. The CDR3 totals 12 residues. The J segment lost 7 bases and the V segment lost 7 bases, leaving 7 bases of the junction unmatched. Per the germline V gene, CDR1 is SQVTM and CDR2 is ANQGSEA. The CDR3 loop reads CSAVGGENIQYF. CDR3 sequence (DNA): TGCAGCGCTGTGGGAGGGGAGAACATTCAGTACTTC.

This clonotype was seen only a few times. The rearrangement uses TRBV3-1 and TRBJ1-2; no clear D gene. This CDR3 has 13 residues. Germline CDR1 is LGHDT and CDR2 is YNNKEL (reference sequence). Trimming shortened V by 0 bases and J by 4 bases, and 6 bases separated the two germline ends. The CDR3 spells CASSQEAPYGYTF. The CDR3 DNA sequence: TGTGCCAGCAGCCAAGAGGCACCCTATGGCTACACCTTC.

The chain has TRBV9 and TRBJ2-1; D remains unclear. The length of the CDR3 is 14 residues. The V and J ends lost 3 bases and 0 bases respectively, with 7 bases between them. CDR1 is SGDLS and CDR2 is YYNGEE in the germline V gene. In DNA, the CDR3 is TGTGCCAGCAGCGGACGGTTCTCCTACAATGAGCAGTTCTTC. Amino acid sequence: CASSGRFSYNEQFF. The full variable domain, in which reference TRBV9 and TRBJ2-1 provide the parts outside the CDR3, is DSGVTQTPKHLITATGQRVTLRCSPRSGDLSVYWYQQSLDQGLQFLIQYYNGEERAKGNILERFSAQQFPDLHSELNLSSLELGDSALYFCASSGRFSYNEQFFGPGTRLTVL.

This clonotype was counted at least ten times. The CDR3 DNA reads as TGCGCCAGCAGCCAAGGTGGTCAGTTTCCCGAGACCCAGTACTTC. Its protein is CASSQGGQFPETQYF. The rearrangement uses TRBV4-1 and TRBJ2-5; D call uncertain. CDR3 length: 15 amino acids. Germline V gene sequence: CDR1 MGHRA, CDR2 YSYEKL. Between the trimmed V and J ends, which lost 1 base and 5 bases, there was a span of 14 bases.

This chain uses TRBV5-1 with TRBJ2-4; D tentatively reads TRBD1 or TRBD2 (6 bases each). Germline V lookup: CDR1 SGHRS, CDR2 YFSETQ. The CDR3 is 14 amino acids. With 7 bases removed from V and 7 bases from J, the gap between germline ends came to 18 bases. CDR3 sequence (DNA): TGCGCCAGCGCTCCGGGGGCTGATAACAACATTCAGTACTTC. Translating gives CASAPGADNNIQYF.

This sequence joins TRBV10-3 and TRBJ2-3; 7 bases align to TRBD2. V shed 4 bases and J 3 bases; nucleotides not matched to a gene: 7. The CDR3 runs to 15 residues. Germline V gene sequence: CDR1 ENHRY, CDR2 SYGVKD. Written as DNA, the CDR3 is TGTGCCATCAGTGCGAGTGGGGGGGGGACAGATACGCAGTATTTT. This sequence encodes CAISASGGGTDTQYF.

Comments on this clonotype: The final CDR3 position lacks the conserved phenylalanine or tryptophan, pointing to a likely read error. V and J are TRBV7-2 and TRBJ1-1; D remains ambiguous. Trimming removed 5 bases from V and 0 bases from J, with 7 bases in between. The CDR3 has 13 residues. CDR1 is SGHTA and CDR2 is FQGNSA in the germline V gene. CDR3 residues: CASSPSMNTEAFS. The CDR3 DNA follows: TGTGCCAGCAGCCCCTCAATGAACACTGAAGCTTTCTCT.

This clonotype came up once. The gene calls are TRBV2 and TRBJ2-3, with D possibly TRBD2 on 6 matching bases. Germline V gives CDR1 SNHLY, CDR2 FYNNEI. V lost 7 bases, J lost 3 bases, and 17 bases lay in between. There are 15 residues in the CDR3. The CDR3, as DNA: TGTGCCAGCACTGTGGTCGGGAGCTTGACAGATACGCAGTATTTT. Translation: CASTVVGSLTDTQYF.

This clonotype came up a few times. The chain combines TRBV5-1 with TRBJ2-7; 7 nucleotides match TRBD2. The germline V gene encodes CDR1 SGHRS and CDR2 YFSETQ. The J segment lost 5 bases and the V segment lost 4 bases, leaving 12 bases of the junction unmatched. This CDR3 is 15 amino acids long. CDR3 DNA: TGCGCCAGCAGCCGTGTAGGCGGGAGAGGCGACGAGCAGTACTTC. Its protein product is CASSRVGGRGDEQYF.

CDR3 DNA sequence: TGCAGTGCTAGAGATTTCCAAGCGAACTCCTACAATGAGCAGTTCTTC. Its translation: CSARDFQANSYNEQFF. The V call is TRBV20-1, the J call TRBJ2-1; D ambiguous. V shed 0 bases and J shed 0 bases, with 12 bases lying between them. Germline CDR1 reads DFQATT; CDR2 reads SNEGSKA (reference sequence). This CDR3 has 16 amino acids.

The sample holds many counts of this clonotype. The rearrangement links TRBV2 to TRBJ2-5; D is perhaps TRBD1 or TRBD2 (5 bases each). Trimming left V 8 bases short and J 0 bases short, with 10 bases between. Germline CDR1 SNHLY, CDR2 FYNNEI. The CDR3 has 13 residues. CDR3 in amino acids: CASAWGNQETQYF. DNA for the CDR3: TGTGCCAGCGCTTGGGGGAACCAAGAGACCCAGTACTTC.

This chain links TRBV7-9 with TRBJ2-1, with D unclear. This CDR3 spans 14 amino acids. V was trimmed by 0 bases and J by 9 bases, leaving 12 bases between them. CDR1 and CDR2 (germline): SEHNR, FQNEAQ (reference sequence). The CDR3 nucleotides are TGTGCCAGCAGCTTAGCTCGGGCCGGATCTGAGCAGTTCTTC. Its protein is CASSLARAGSEQFF.

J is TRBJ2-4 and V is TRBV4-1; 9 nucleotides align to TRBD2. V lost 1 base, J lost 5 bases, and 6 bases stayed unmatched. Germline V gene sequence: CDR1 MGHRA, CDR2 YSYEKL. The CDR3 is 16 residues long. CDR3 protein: CASSQGQRGAQNIQYF. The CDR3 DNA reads TGCGCCAGCAGCCAAGGGCAGCGGGGGGCCCAAAACATTCAGTACTTC.

The CDR3, as DNA: TGTGCCAGCAGTGACCAGGGCTCTAATCAGCCCCAGCATTTT. Residues: CASSDQGSNQPQHF. The chain links TRBV2 to TRBJ1-5; tentative D call: TRBD1 (5 bases). The CDR3 length is 14 residues. Germline assignment: CDR1 SNHLY and CDR2 FYNNEI. Trimming took 3 bases from V and 4 from J, leaving 10 bases between them.